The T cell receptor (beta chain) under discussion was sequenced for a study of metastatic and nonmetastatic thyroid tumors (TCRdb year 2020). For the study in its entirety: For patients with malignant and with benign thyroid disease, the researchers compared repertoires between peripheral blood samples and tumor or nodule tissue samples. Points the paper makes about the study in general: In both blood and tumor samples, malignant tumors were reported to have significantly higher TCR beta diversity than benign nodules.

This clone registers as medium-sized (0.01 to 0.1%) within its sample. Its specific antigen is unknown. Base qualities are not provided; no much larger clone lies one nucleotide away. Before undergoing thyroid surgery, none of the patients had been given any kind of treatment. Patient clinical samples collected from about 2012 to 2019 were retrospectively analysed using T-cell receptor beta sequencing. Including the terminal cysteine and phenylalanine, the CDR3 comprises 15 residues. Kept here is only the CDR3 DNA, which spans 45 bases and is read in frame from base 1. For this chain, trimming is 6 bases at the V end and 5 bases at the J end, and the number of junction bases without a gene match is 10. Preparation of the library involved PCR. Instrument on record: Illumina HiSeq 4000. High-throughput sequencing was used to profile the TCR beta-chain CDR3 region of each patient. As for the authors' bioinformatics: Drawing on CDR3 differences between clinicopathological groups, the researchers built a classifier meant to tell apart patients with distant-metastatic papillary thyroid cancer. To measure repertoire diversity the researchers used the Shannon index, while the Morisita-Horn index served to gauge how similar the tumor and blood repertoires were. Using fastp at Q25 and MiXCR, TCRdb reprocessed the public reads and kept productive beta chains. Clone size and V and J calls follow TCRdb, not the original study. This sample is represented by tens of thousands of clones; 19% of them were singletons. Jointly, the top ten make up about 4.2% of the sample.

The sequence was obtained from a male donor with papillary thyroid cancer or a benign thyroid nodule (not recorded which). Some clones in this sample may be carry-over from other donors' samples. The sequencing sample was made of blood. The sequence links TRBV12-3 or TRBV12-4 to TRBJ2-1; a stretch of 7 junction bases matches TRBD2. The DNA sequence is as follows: TGTGCCAGCAGACCCGCTCGGGGAGGGGACAATGAGCAGTTCTTC. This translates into CASRPARGGDNEQFF.